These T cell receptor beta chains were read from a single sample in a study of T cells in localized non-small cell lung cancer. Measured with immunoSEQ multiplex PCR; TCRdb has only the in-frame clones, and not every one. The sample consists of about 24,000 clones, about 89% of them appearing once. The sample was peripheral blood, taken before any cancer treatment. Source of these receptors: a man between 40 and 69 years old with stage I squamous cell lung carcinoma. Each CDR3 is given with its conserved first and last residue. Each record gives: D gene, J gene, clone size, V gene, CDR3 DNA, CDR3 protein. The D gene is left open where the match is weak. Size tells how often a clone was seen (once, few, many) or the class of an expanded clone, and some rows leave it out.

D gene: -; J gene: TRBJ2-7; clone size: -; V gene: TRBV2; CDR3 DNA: TGTGCCAGCAAGGAGCGCTACGAGCAGTACTTC; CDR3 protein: CASKERYEQYF
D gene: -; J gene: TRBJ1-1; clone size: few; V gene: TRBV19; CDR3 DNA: TGTGCCAGTAGGCCGGGCCAGATGAACACTGAAGCTTTCTTT; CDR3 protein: CASRPGQMNTEAFF
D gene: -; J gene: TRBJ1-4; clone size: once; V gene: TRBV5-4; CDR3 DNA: TGTGCCAGCAGCTGGGGGGGGGTGAGCGAAAAACTGTTTTTT; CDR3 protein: CASSWGGVSEKLFF
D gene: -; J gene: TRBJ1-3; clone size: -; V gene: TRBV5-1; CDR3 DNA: TGCGCCAGCAGCTTGGGTCAGGAGGGAAACACCATATATTTT; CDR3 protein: CASSLGQEGNTIYF
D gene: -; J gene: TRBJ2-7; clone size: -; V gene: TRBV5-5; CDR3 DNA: TGTGCCAGCAGCTTTATCTGGGGAGAGTCCTACGAGCAGTACTTC; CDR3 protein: CASSFIWGESYEQYF
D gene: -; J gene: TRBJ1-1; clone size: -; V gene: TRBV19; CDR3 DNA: TGTGCCAGTAGTATACAGACAGCCATGGAAGCTTTCTTT; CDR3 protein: CASSIQTAMEAFF
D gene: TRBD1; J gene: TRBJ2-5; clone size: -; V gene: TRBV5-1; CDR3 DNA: TGCGCCAGCAGCTTCGCCGGGACAGCAGCCCAAGAGACCCAGTACTTC; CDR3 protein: CASSFAGTAAQETQYF
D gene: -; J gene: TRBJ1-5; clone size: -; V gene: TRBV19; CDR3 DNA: TGTGCCAGTAGTATCTCGACACCTAGGGCCCAGCATTTT; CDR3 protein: CASSISTPRAQHF
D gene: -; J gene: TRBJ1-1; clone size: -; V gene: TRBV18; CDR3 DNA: TGTGCCAGCTCCCCCCCACCGGGGGTAGAGGCTTTCTTT; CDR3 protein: CASSPPPGVEAFF
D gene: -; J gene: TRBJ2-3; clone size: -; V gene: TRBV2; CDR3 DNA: TGTGCCAGCAGTGAAGGGGGTAGCGGCACAGATACGCAGTATTTT; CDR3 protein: CASSEGGSGTDTQYF
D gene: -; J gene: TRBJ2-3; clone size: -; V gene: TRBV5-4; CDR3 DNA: TGTGCCAGCAGCTCCGCGGATACGCAGTATTTT; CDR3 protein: CASSSADTQYF
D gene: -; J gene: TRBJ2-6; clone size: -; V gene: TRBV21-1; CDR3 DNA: TGTGCCAGCAGCAAAGCCGGCGGGACAGGTTGGGCTGGGGCCAACGTCCTGACTTTC; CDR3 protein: CASSKAGGTGWAGANVLTF
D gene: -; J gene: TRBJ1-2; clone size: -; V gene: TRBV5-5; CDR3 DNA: TGTGCCAGCAGCCCAGGGTCTACAGCTAACTATGGCTACACCTTC; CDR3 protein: CASSPGSTANYGYTF
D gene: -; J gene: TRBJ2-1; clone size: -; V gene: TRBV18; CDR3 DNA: TGTGCCAGCTCACCTAGCTCCTACAATGAGCAGTTCTTC; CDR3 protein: CASSPSSYNEQFF
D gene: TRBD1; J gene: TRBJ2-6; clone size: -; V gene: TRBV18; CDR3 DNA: TGTGCCAGCTCACCGACGACAGGGAGCTCTGGGGCCAACGTCCTGACTTTC; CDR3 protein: CASSPTTGSSGANVLTF
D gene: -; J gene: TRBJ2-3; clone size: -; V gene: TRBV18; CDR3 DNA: TGTGCCAGCTCACCACCGGGTCCAGATACGCAGTATTTT; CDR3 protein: CASSPPGPDTQYF
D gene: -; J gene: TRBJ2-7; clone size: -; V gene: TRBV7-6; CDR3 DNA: TGTGCCAGCAGCCTTACAGGTTACGAGCAGTACTTC; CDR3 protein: CASSLTGYEQYF
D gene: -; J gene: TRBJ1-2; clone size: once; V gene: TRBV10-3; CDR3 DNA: TGTGCCATCAGTGCGAGGGCCTCTAACTATGGCTACACCTTC; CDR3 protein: CAISARASNYGYTF
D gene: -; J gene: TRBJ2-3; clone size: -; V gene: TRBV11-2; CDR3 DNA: TGTGCCAGCAGCTTCGGGGGAATCACAGATACGCAGTATTTT; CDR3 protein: CASSFGGITDTQYF
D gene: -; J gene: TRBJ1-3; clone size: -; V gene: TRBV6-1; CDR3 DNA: TGTGCCAGCAGTCTACAGGGCTTCTCTGGAAACACCATATATTTT; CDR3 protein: CASSLQGFSGNTIYF
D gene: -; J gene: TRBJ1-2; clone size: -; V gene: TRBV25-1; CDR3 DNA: TGTGCCAGCAGTGAGACTGCCTATGGCTACACCTTC; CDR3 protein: CASSETAYGYTF
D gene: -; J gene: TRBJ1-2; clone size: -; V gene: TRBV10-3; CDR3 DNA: TGTGCCATCAAGAGAGGGGAGGTCTATGGCTACACCTTC; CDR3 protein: CAIKRGEVYGYTF
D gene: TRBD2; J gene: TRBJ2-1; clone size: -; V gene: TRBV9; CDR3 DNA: TGTGCCAGCAGCGTATCGGGGGGGCCCCAAGAGCAGTTCTTC; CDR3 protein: CASSVSGGPQEQFF
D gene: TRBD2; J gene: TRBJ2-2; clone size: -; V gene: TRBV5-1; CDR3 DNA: TGCGCCAGCAGCTTGGCTCGGACTAGCGCTCTCCAGGGGAGTGGGGAGCTGTTTTTT; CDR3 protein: CASSLARTSALQGSGELFF
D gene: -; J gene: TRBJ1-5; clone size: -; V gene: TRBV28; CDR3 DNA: TGTGCCAGCAGGACCGCAGAGAATAGCAATCAGCCCCAGCATTTT; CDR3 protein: CASRTAENSNQPQHF
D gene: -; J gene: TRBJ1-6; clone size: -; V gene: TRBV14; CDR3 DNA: TGTGCCAGCAGCCAAGGAATCACCTCAAACTATAATTCACCCCTCCACTTT; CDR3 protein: CASSQGITSNYNSPLHF
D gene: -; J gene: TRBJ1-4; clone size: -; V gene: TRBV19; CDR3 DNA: TGTGCCAGTAGTATGGGGTTAACTAATGAAAAACTGTTTTTT; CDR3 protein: CASSMGLTNEKLFF
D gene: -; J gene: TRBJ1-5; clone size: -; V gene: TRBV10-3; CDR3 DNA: TGTGCCATCAGTGCGGGGGATAGCAATCAGCCCCAGCATTTT; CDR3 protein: CAISAGDSNQPQHF
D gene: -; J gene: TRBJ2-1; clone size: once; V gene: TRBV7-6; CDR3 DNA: TGTGCCAGCAGCTTAGGAGGGGCAGGGCGGTACAATGAGCAGTTCTTC; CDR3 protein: CASSLGGAGRYNEQFF
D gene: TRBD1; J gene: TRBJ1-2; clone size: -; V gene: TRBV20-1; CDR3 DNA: TGCAGTGCGGGCGGACAGGACCGCTACACCTTC; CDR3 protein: CSAGGQDRYTF
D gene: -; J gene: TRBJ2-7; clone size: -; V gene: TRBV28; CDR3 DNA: TGTGCCAGCAGTCCCGCGGGGTTCGAGCAGTACTTC; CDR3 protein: CASSPAGFEQYF
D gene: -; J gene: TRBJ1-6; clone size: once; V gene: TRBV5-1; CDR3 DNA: TGCGCCAGCAGCTTAGTCACGGGGAGTGATTCACCCCTCCACTTT; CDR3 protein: CASSLVTGSDSPLHF
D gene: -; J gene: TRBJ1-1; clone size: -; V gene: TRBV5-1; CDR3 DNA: TGCGCCAGCAGCTTGGGAAGCGTAGTCGGGGGGATGAACACTGAAGCTTTCTTT; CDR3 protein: CASSLGSVVGGMNTEAFF
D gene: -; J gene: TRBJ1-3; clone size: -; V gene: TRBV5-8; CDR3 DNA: TGTGCCAGCAGAAATGCCGGGAGCTTCTCTGGAAACACCATATATTTT; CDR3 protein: CASRNAGSFSGNTIYF
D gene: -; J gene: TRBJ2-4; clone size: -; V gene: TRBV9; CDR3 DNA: TGTGCCAGCAGCGTAGACCTAGCCAAAAACATTCAGTACTTC; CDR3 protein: CASSVDLAKNIQYF
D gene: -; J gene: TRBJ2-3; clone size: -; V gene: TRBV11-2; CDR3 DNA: TGTGCCAGCAGCTTGAGGTTGACGACAGATACGCAGTATTTT; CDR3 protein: CASSLRLTTDTQYF
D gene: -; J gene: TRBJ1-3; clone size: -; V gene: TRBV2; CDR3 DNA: TGTGCCAGCAGGCAGGGGTTAAGCTCTGGAAACACCATATATTTT; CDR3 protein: CASRQGLSSGNTIYF
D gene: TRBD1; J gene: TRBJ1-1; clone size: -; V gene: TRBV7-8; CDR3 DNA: TGTGCCAGCAGCTTAGTTGACAGGGGGAACACTGAAGCTTTCTTT; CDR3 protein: CASSLVDRGNTEAFF
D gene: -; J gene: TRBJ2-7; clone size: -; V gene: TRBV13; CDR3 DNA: TGTGCCAGCGCTAGGGAGGGACACATCTACGAGCAGTACTTC; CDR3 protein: CASAREGHIYEQYF
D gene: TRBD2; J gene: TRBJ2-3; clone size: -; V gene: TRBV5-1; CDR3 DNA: TGCGCCAGCAGCTTGTCGCCTAGCGGGGAAGATACGCAGTATTTT; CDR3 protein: CASSLSPSGEDTQYF
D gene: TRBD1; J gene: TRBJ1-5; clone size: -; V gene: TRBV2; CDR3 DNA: TGTGCCAGCAGTACAGGGGGTGGGCAGCCCCAGCATTTT; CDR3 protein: CASSTGGGQPQHF
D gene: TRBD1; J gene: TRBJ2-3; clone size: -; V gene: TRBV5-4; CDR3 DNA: TGTGCCAGCAGCTGGGGGGCGGGACAGGGGGCGAAAGATACGCAGTATTTT; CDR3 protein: CASSWGAGQGAKDTQYF
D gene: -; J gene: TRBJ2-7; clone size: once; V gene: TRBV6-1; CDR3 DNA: TGTGCCAGCAGTGTTGCCGACAGATACGAGCAGTACTTC; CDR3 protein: CASSVADRYEQYF
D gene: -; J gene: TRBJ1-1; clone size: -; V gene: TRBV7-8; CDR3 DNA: TGTGCCAGCAGCTTATTTCCTGCCGGTGAAGCTTTCTTT; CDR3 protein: CASSLFPAGEAFF
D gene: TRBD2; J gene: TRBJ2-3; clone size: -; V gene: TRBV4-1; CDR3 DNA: TGCGCCAGCAGCTTCTTGCGGGGGGACTCTAGCACAGATACGCAGTATTTT; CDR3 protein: CASSFLRGDSSTDTQYF
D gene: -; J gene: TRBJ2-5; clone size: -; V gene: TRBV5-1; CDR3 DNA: TGCGCCAGCAGCTTGGCTGCGGGGTCAGAAGAGACCCAGTACTTC; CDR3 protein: CASSLAAGSEETQYF
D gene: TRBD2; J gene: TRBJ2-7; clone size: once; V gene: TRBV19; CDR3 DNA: TGTGCCAGTAGTCCCCATCGGGGGGGAATGAACTACGAGCAGTACTTC; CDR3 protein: CASSPHRGGMNYEQYF
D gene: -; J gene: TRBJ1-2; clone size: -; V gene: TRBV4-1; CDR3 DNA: TGCGCCAGCAGCCATCTTTCGGGGGGCTCTTCCGGCTACACCTTC; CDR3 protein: CASSHLSGGSSGYTF
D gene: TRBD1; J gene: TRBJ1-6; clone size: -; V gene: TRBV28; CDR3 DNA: TGTGCCAGCGACAGGGCCCTGGGGATTTCACCCCTCCACTTT; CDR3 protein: CASDRALGISPLHF
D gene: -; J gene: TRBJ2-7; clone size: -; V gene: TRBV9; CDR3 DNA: TGTGCCAGCAGCGGGAGCTCGGACACCTCCTACGAGCAGTACTTC; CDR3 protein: CASSGSSDTSYEQYF
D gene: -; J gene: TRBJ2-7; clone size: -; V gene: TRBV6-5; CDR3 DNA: TGTGCCAGCAGTTACGAGGCAGGGCTTCTCGGAGAGCAGTACTTC; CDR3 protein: CASSYEAGLLGEQYF
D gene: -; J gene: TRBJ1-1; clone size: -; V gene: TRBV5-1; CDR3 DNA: TGCGCCAGCAGCCTAGAGACGGGAACTGAAGCTTTCTTT; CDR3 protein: CASSLETGTEAFF
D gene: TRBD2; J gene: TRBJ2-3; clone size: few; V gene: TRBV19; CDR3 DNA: TGTGCCAGTAGGGAGCGGGGGGGAAAAGATACGCAGTATTTT; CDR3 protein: CASRERGGKDTQYF
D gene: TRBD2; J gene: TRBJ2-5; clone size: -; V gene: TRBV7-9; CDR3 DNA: TGTGCCAGCAGCCCTACCTGGGGACTAGCGGGGGGAGAGACCCAGTACTTC; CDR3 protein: CASSPTWGLAGGETQYF
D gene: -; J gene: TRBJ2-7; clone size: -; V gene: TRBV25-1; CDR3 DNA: TGTGCCAGCAGTGAATCCGGGGGTTACTACCACGAGCAGTACTTC; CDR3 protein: CASSESGGYYHEQYF